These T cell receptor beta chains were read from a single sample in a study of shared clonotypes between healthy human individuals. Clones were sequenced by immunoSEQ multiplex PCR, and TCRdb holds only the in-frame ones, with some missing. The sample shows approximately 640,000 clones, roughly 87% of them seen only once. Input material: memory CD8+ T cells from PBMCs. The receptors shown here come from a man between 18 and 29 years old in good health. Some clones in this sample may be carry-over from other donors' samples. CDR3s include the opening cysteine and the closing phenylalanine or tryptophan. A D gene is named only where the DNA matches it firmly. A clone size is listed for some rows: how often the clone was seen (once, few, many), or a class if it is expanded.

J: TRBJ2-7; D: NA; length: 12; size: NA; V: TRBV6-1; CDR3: CASRGLPYEQYF; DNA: TGTGCCAGCAGGGGCCTTCCCTACGAGCAGTACTTC
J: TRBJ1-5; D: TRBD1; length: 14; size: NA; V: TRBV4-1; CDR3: CASSLDRGNQPQHF; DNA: TGCGCCAGCAGTCTGGACAGGGGAAATCAGCCCCAGCATTTT
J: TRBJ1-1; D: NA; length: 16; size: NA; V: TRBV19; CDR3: CASSPVPQGRNTEAFF; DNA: TGTGCCAGTAGTCCCGTCCCGCAGGGTAGGAACACTGAAGCTTTCTTT
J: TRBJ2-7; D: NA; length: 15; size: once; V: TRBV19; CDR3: CASSRFWGASYEQYF; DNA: TGTGCCAGTAGTAGGTTTTGGGGGGCCTCCTACGAGCAGTACTTC
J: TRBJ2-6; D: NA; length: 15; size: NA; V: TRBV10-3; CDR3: CAISESGSGANVLTF; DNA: TGTGCCATCAGTGAGTCGGGCTCTGGGGCCAACGTCCTGACTTTC
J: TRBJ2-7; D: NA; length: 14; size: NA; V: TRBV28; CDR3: CASSLFADTYEQYF; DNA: TGTGCCAGCAGTTTATTTGCGGATACCTACGAGCAGTACTTC
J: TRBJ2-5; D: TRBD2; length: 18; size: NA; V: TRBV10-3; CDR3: CAISESVTSGRAVGTQYF; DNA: TGTGCCATCAGTGAGTCCGTGACTAGCGGGAGGGCCGTAGGGACCCAGTACTTC
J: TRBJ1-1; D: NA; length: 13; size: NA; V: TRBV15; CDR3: CATSRDGQTEAFF; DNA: TGTGCCACCAGCAGAGACGGGCAGACTGAAGCTTTCTTT
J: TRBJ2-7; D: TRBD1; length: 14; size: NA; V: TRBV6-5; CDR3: CASSARTGSYEQYF; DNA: TGTGCCAGCAGTGCTCGGACAGGCTCCTACGAGCAGTACTTC
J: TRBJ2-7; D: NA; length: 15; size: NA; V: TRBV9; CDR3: CASSVAAGTSYEQYF; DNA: TGTGCCAGCAGCGTAGCGGCGGGAACCTCCTACGAGCAGTACTTC
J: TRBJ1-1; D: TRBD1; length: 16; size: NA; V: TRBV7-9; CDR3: CASSIQSGQGGTEAFF; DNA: TGTGCCAGCAGCATTCAATCGGGACAGGGAGGCACTGAAGCTTTCTTT
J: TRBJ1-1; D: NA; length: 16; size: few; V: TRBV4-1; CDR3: CASSQGTGGMNTEAFF; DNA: TGCGCCAGCAGCCAAGGCACAGGAGGAATGAACACTGAAGCTTTCTTT
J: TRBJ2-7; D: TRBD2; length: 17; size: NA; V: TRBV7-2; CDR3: CASSLFPGLAGVYEQYF; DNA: TGTGCCAGCAGCTTGTTCCCCGGCCTAGCGGGAGTATACGAGCAGTACTTC
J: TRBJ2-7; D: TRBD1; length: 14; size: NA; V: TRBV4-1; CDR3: CASSPWDRGYEQYF; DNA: TGCGCCAGCAGCCCGTGGGACAGGGGCTACGAGCAGTACTTC
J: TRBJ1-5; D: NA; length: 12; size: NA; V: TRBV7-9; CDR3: CASSPGGQPQHF; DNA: TGTGCCAGCAGCCCTGGCGGTCAGCCCCAGCATTTT
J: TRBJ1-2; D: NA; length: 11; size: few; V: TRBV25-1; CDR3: CASRDSYGYTF; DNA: TGTGCCAGCAGGGACAGCTATGGCTACACCTTC
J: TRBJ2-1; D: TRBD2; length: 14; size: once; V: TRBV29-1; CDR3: CSASGLPSYNEQFF; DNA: TGCAGCGCTAGCGGGTTGCCCTCCTACAATGAGCAGTTCTTC
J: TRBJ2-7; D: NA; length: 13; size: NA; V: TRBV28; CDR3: CASPRFEGYEQYF; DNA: TGTGCCAGCCCTCGGTTCGAAGGGTACGAGCAGTACTTC
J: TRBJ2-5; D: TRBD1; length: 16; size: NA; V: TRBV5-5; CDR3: CASTPRQGAFYETQYF; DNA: TGTGCCAGCACCCCGAGGCAGGGGGCCTTTTATGAGACCCAGTACTTC
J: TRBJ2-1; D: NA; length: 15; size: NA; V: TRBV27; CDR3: CASSLMAGSYNEQFF; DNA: TGTGCCAGCAGTTTGATGGCCGGGTCGTACAATGAGCAGTTCTTC
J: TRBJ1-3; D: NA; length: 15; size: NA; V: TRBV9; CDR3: CASSVGGNSGNTIYF; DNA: TGTGCCAGCAGCGTAGGGGGCAACTCTGGAAACACCATATATTTT
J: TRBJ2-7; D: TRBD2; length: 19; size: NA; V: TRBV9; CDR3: CASSGRGGFLGGIGDEQYF; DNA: TGTGCCAGCAGCGGTCGGGGGGGCTTTCTAGGCGGGATAGGGGACGAGCAGTACTTC
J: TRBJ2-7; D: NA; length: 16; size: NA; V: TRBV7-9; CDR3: CASSLDRPESSYEQYF; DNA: TGTGCCAGCAGCTTAGATCGGCCGGAAAGCTCCTACGAGCAGTACTTC
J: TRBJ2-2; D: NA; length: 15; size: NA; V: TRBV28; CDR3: CASSFFGTNTGELFF; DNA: TGTGCCAGCAGTTTTTTCGGGACGAACACCGGGGAGCTGTTTTTT
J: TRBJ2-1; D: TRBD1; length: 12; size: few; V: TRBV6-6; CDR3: CASSYMGDSAFF; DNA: TGTGCCAGCAGTTATATGGGGGACAGCGCGTTCTTC
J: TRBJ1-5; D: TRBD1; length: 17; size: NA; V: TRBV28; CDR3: CAIQRTGLLYSNQPQHF; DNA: TGTGCCATCCAAAGGACAGGATTACTATATAGCAATCAGCCCCAGCATTTT
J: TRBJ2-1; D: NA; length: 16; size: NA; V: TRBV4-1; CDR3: CASSPLVTGSYNEQFF; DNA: TGCGCCAGCAGCCCGTTGGTGACCGGCTCCTACAATGAGCAGTTCTTC
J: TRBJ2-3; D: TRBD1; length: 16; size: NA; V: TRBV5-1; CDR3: CASSLGDRGWSDTQYF; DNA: TGCGCCAGCAGCTTGGGGGACAGGGGCTGGTCAGATACGCAGTATTTT
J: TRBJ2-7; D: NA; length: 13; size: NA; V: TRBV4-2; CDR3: CASSQVSEDEQYF; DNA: TGTGCCAGCAGCCAAGTTTCCGAGGACGAGCAGTACTTC
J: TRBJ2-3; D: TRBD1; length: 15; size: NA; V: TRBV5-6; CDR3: CASSPDRVRTDTQYF; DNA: TGTGCCAGCAGCCCCGACAGGGTCCGCACAGATACGCAGTATTTT
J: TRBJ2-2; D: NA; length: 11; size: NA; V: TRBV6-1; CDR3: CASTETGELFF; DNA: TGTGCCAGCACGGAGACAGGGGAGCTGTTTTTT
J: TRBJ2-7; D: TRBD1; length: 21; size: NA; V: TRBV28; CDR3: CASSLTSPIGQGKESSYEQYF; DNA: TGTGCCAGCAGTTTAACCTCACCGATCGGACAGGGGAAGGAGAGCTCCTACGAGCAGTACTTC
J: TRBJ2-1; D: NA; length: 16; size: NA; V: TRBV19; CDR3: CASTPRGSFWDNEQFF; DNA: TGTGCCAGTACCCCAAGGGGCTCCTTTTGGGACAATGAGCAGTTCTTC
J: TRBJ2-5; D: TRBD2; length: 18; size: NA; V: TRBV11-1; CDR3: CASSFGFGTSGRGETQYF; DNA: TGTGCCAGCAGCTTTGGATTCGGGACTAGCGGGAGAGGGGAGACCCAGTACTTC
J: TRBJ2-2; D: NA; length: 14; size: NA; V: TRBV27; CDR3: CASSLYTNTGELFF; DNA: TGTGCCAGCAGTTTATATACTAACACCGGGGAGCTGTTTTTT
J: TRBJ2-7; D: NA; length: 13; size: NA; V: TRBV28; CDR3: CASTTRGAYEQYF; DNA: TGTGCCAGCACCACCCGAGGCGCCTACGAGCAGTACTTC
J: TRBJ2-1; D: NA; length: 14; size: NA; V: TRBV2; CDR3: CASSEPQTDNEQFF; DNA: TGTGCCAGCAGTGAACCCCAAACAGATAATGAGCAGTTCTTC
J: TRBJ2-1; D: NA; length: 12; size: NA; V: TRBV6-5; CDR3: CASSHEAGEQFF; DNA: TGTGCCAGCAGCCACGAGGCGGGTGAGCAGTTCTTC
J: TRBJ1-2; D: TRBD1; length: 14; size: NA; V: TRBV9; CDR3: CASSTGQGGYGYTF; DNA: TGTGCCAGCAGCACGGGACAGGGCGGGTATGGCTACACCTTC
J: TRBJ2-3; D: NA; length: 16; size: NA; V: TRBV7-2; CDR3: CASLGEDHIGADTQYF; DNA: TGTGCCAGCTTGGGGGAGGACCATATCGGTGCAGATACGCAGTATTTT
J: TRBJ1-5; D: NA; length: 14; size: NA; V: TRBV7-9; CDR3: CASSSGLGERPQHF; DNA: TGTGCCAGCAGCTCAGGTCTGGGCGAGAGGCCCCAGCATTTT
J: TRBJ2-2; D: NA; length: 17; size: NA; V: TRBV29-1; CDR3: CSVEIGHPRLDTGELFF; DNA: TGCAGCGTTGAAATTGGACACCCGAGGTTGGACACCGGGGAGCTGTTTTTT
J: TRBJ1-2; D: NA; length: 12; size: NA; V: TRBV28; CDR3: CASSEENYGYTF; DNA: TGTGCCAGCAGTGAGGAGAACTATGGCTACACCTTC
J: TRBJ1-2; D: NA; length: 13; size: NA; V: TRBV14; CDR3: CASSLGQIGGYTF; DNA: TGTGCCAGCAGCCTCGGACAGATCGGAGGCTACACCTTC
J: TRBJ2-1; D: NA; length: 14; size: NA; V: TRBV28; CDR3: CASSLATGYNEQFF; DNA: TGTGCCAGCAGTTTAGCGACTGGCTACAATGAGCAGTTCTTC
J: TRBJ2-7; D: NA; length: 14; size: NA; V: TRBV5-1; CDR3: CASSLADWSYEQYF; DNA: TGCGCCAGCAGCTTGGCCGATTGGTCCTACGAGCAGTACTTC